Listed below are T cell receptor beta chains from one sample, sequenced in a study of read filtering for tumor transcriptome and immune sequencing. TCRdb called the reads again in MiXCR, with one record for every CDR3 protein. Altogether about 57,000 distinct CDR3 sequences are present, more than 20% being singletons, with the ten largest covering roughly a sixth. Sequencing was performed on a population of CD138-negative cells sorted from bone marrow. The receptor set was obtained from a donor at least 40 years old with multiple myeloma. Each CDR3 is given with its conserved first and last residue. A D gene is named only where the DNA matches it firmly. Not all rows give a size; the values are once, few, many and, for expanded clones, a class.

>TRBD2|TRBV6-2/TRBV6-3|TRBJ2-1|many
CASSFGLAGDNEQFF
TGTGCCAGCAGTTTTGGGCTAGCGGGAGACAATGAGCAGTTCTTC
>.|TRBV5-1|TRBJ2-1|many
CASSFSGTGYNEQFF
TGCGCCAGCAGCTTCTCCGGGACTGGATACAATGAGCAGTTCTTC
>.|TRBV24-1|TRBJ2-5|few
CATSETSNGETQYF
TGTGCCACCAGTGAAACTAGCAATGGAGAGACCCAGTACTTC
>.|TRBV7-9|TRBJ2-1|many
CASDRSYNEQFF
TGTGCCAGTGATCGCTCCTACAATGAGCAGTTCTTC
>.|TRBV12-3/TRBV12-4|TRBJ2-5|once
CASSSSPEGQETQYF
TGTGCCAGCAGTTCGTCGCCAGAGGGCCAAGAGACCCAGTACTTC
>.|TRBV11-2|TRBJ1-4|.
CASSLLNEKLFF
TGTGCCAGCAGCCTGTTAAACGAAAAACTGTTTTTT
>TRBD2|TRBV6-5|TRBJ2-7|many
CASSYSNAGVFEQYF
TGTGCCAGCAGTTACTCGAACGCGGGGGTCTTCGAGCAGTACTTC
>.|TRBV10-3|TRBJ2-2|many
CAISRPDTGELFF
TGTGCCATCAGTCGACCGGACACCGGGGAGCTGTTTTTT
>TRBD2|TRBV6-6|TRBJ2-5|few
CASSLSGGVQETQYF
TGTGCCAGCAGCCTCAGCGGGGGGGTCCAAGAGACCCAGTACTTC
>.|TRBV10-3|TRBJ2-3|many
CAISESSGPGTDTQYF
TGTGCCATCAGTGAGTCGAGTGGCCCCGGCACAGATACGCAGTATTTT
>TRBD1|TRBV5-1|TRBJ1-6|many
CASSPGQGTSPLHF
TGCGCCAGCAGCCCCGGACAGGGAACTTCACCCCTCCACTTT
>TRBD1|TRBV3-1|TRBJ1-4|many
CASSRQGQEEKLFF
TGTGCCAGCAGCCGACAGGGTCAAGAGGAAAAACTGTTTTTT